These 7 T cell receptor beta chains share one sample of origin, sequenced in a study of breast tumors, draining lymph nodes, adjacent tissues. A single record per CDR3 protein comes from TCRdb applying MiXCR to the multiplex PCR reads. The data hold some 49,000 distinct CDR3 sequences, with about 23% observed a single time. Sequencing was performed on breast tumor tissue. The receptor set was obtained from a female donor with breast cancer. Some clones in this sample may be carry-over from other donors' samples.

This clonotype was found many times. The chain carries TRBV6-5 and TRBJ2-7, with D perhaps TRBD1 (5 bases). Trimming removed 4 bases at V and 6 bases at J, with 13 bases between. Germline V gene sequence: CDR1 MNHEY, CDR2 SVGAGI. This CDR3 is built from 13 residues. This chain's CDR3 is CASSFLQAGEQYF. The CDR3 DNA follows: TGTGCCAGCAGTTTCCTACAGGCCGGCGAGCAGTACTTC.

This clonotype was seen at least ten times. This chain uses TRBV30 with TRBJ1-2; D uncertain. The CDR3 runs 13 residues. Germline V lookup: CDR1 GTSNPN, CDR2 SVGIG (reference sequence). Trimming removed 0 bases from V and 1 base from J, with 6 bases in between. In DNA, the CDR3 is TGTGCCTGGAGTGTACCTGGTAACTATGGCTACACCTTC. It translates to CAWSVPGNYGYTF.

V and J are TRBV30 and TRBJ2-3, with D hard to call. V lost 1 base and J lost 2, with 10 bases in between. Germline V gene data show CDR1 as GTSNPN and CDR2 as SVGIG (reference sequence). CDR3 length: 14 amino acids. The CDR3 DNA reads TGTGCCTGGAGTGGGGTCTATCTCACAGATACGCAGTATTTT. This translates into CAWSGVYLTDTQYF.

The chain links TRBV2 to TRBJ1-1; D not resolved. From germline, CDR1 is SNHLY and CDR2 FYNNEI. V was shortened by 7 bases and J by 8 bases, with 17 bases between the two germline ends. The CDR3 spans 13 residues. The CDR3, as DNA: TGTGCCAGCATCGTTGCGGTTGCCAACGAAGCTTTCTTT. The encoded protein is CASIVAVANEAFF. The full variable domain, rest sourced from reference TRBV2 and TRBJ1-1, is EPEVTQTPSHQVTQMGQEVILRCVPISNHLYFYWYRQILGQKVEFLVSFYNNEISEKSEIFDDQFSVERPDGSNFTLKIRSTKLEDSAMYFCASIVAVANEAFFGQGTRLTVV.

The sample holds many counts of this clonotype. The chain uses TRBV2 and TRBJ1-4; 7 bases agree with TRBD1. Germline values: CDR1 SNHLY, CDR2 FYNNEI. The trim removed 4 bases at V and 8 bases at J, leaving 16 bases unmatched. The CDR3 totals 17 residues. The CDR3 protein is CASSGGTDSGPLEKLFF. The CDR3 nucleotides are TGTGCCAGCAGTGGAGGGACAGACTCAGGACCCCTGGAAAAACTGTTTTTT. The full variable domain, with the rest looked up from reference TRBV2 and TRBJ1-4, is EPEVTQTPSHQVTQMGQEVILRCVPISNHLYFYWYRQILGQKVEFLVSFYNNEISEKSEIFDDQFSVERPDGSNFTLKIRSTKLEDSAMYFCASSGGTDSGPLEKLFFGSGTQLSVL.

This clonotype has a handful of counts. The rearrangement links TRBV20-1 to TRBJ2-5; D remains ambiguous. V lost 0 bases to trimming and J lost 4 bases, with 15 bases between them. The CDR3 is made up of 15 amino acids. Germline CDR1 is DFQATT and CDR2 is SNEGSKA (reference sequence). The DNA of the CDR3 is TGCAGTGCTAGAGATCTACAAGCACCTCGAGAGACCCAGTACTTC. Protein product: CSARDLQAPRETQYF.

This clonotype has a count of ten or more. The CDR3 spells CASSGTGHSPLHF. The CDR3 DNA reads TGTGCCAGCAGTGGGACAGGGCATTCACCCCTCCACTTT. J is TRBJ1-6 and V is TRBV28; 9 bases are shared with TRBD1. Germline CDR1 MDHEN, CDR2 SYDVKM. The CDR3 extends over 13 amino acids. J gave up 8 bases and V 5 bases, and 1 base lay outside the gene matches.